These 10 T cell receptor beta chains came from one sample sequenced in a study of blood T cell repertoires in COVID-19. Measured with immunoSEQ multiplex PCR; TCRdb has only the in-frame clones, and not every one. The sample carries 130,000 or so clones, around 85% recorded once. The sample comprised peripheral blood. The receptors come from a woman in her forties or fifties who had recovered from COVID-19.

V usage is TRBV12-5 and J usage is TRBJ2-3; TRBD1 aligns across 9 bases. The CDR3 covers 18 residues. Per the germline V gene, CDR1 is LGHNT and CDR2 is FRNRAP. Losses at the gene ends were 5 bases for V and 1 base for J; bases not matched to a gene: 13. CDR3 nucleotides: TGTGCTAGTGGTCGCTGGACAGGGGAGGTTTTTGGCACAGATACGCAGTATTTT. Translated: CASGRWTGEVFGTDTQYF.

This chain connects TRBV10-2 to TRBJ2-5; possibly TRBD2 for D (5 bases). Trimming pared 0 bases from V and 2 bases from J, leaving 7 bases between. Germline CDR1 reads WSHSY; CDR2 reads SAAADI. CDR3 length equals 14 residues. DNA for the CDR3: TGCGCCAGCAGTGAGTCGCGGGTGCAAGAGACCCAGTACTTC. Its translation: CASSESRVQETQYF.

This chain connects TRBV7-2 to TRBJ1-1; 10 bases align to TRBD1. The CDR3 spans 15 residues. The germline CDR1 and CDR2 sequences are SGHTA and FQGNSA. With 5 bases clipped from V and 2 bases from J, the junction kept 5 bases outside the gene matches. The CDR3 reads CASSLTTGGNTEAFF. Written as DNA, the CDR3 is TGTGCCAGCAGCCTCACGACAGGGGGCAACACTGAAGCTTTCTTT. The whole variable domain, filled in from reference TRBV7-2 and TRBJ1-1, reads GAGVSQSPSNKVTEKGKDVELRCDPISGHTALYWYRQSLGQGLEFLIYFQGNSAPDKSGLPSDRFSAERTGGSVSTLTIQRTQQEDSAVYLCASSLTTGGNTEAFFGQGTRLTVV.

This chain uses TRBV11-1 with TRBJ1-1; the D is unclear. The CDR3 length is 16 residues. With 6 bases removed from V and 1 base from J, the gap between germline ends came to 18 bases. CDR1 is SGHAT and CDR2 is FQDESV in the germline V gene (reference sequence). CDR3 protein: CASRSSGRQANTEAFF. The DNA for the CDR3 is TGTGCCAGCAGATCATCAGGCCGCCAGGCGAACACTGAAGCTTTCTTT. Combining the CDR3 with reference TRBV11-1 and TRBJ1-1 gives the whole variable domain EAEVAQSPRYKITEKSQAVAFWCDPISGHATLYWYRQILGQGPELLVQFQDESVVDDSQLPKDRFSAERLKGVDSTLKIQPAELGDSAMYLCASRSSGRQANTEAFFGQGTRLTVV.

The rearrangement uses TRBV3-1 (or the pseudogene TRBV3-2) and TRBJ2-1; 8 bases are shared with TRBD2. Per germline, CDR1 LGHDT and CDR2 YNNKEL (reference sequence). CDR3 length equals 16 residues. V shed 3 bases and J 4 bases; nucleotides not matched to a gene: 8. In nucleotides, the CDR3 is TGTGCCAGCAGCCAGGGTTTAGGGACTAGTTACAATGAGCAGTTCTTC. It codes for CASSQGLGTSYNEQFF.

V usage is TRBV19 and J usage is TRBJ2-5, with 11 nucleotides matching TRBD2. This CDR3 contains 16 residues. Germline trimming cut 4 bases from V and 0 bases from J; bases unmatched to any gene: 4. Germline V gene lookup returns CDR1 LNHDA and CDR2 SQIVND (reference sequence). Here the CDR3 DNA reads TGTGCCAGTAGTAGAGAGACTAGCGGGGACCAAGAGACCCAGTACTTC. This sequence encodes CASSRETSGDQETQYF. Full variable domain (outside the CDR3, taken from reference TRBV19 and TRBJ2-5): DGGITQSPKYLFRKEGQNVTLSCEQNLNHDAMYWYRQDPGQGLRLIYYSQIVNDFQKGDIAEGYSVSREKKESFPLTVTSAQKNPTAFYLCASSRETSGDQETQYFGPGTRLLVL.

This chain connects TRBV12-3 or TRBV12-4 to TRBJ1-2, with D maybe TRBD1 (5 bases). Deletions cut 3 bases from V and 7 bases from J, with 9 bases between. CDR3 length: 12 residues. The CDR3 nucleotides are TGTGCCAGCAGTTTGATCGGGGGTGGCTACACCTTC. It yields the protein CASSLIGGGYTF.

This clone was found a few times. J is TRBJ2-1 and V is TRBV4-3, with TRBD1 matching over 11 bases. V trimming: 0 bases; J trimming: 4 bases; junction bases outside the gene matches: 2. CDR1 is LGHNA, CDR2 YSLEER, per germline. The CDR3 covers 16 residues. The CDR3 DNA follows: TGCGCCAGCAGCCAAGATGGACAGGGGGCGTACAATGAGCAGTTCTTC. Translating it yields CASSQDGQGAYNEQFF.

The chain couples TRBV7-3 to TRBJ2-3, with 9 bases aligning to TRBD2. The CDR3 spans 13 residues. V lost 1 base and J lost 8; bases outside the gene matches: 1. Germline CDR1 is SGHTA and CDR2 is FQGTGA. As DNA, the CDR3 is TGTGCCAGCAGCTTAAGTAGCGGGGGTACGCAGTATTTT. It encodes CASSLSSGGTQYF.

V usage is TRBV4-3 and J usage is TRBJ2-7, with 7 bases that match TRBD1. The CDR3 extends over 18 amino acids. V lost 0 bases to trimming and J lost 2 bases; unmatched junction nucleotides: 13. Germline V CDR1 and CDR2: LGHNA, YSLEER. CDR3 sequence: CASSQDPSRDRSTYEQYF. The CDR3 coding sequence is TGCGCCAGCAGCCAAGATCCGTCCCGGGACAGAAGCACCTACGAGCAGTACTTC.